A selection of T cell receptor beta chains follows, all from one sample in a study of CD8+CD57+ T cells in acquired aplastic anemia. One entry per CDR3 protein results from TCRdb running MiXCR on the reads. The repertoire consists of around 150,000 distinct CDR3 sequences, with 45% to 55% occurring once and the leading ten covering around 3%. What was sequenced was sorted CD4+, CD8+, or CD8+CD57+ T cells (not recorded which) from PBMCs. These TCRs come from a human donor with aplastic anemia. Each CDR3 is given with its conserved first and last residue. Fields, in order: D gene, V gene, J gene, CDR3 protein. The D gene is left open where the match is weak.

d_gene: .
v_gene: TRBV24-1
j_gene: TRBJ1-2
CDR3aa: CATSGEVKGNYGYTF

d_gene: TRBD2
v_gene: TRBV2
j_gene: TRBJ2-5
CDR3aa: CAAYRRGKETQYF

d_gene: TRBD1
v_gene: TRBV19
j_gene: TRBJ2-1
CDR3aa: CASSTLRDRGRNEQFF

d_gene: TRBD2
v_gene: TRBV11-3
j_gene: TRBJ2-7
CDR3aa: CASSLEGGLARYEQYF

d_gene: TRBD1
v_gene: TRBV10-3
j_gene: TRBJ2-7
CDR3aa: CAIKGTGGNEQYF

d_gene: .
v_gene: TRBV6-5
j_gene: TRBJ1-2
CDR3aa: CASSYGQGGGGYTF

d_gene: .
v_gene: TRBV2
j_gene: TRBJ1-6
CDR3aa: CASSVGQDNSPLHF

d_gene: TRBD2
v_gene: TRBV10-3
j_gene: TRBJ2-1
CDR3aa: CAISASGSGDEQFF

d_gene: .
v_gene: TRBV7-3
j_gene: TRBJ2-1
CDR3aa: CASSLTDSLTSYNEQFF

d_gene: TRBD1
v_gene: TRBV12-5
j_gene: TRBJ2-7
CDR3aa: CASGPLDRGGYEQYF

d_gene: TRBD2
v_gene: TRBV7-2
j_gene: TRBJ2-1
CDR3aa: CASSLSGRADNEQFF

d_gene: TRBD1
v_gene: TRBV11-2
j_gene: TRBJ1-2
CDR3aa: CASSLRTGDGYTF

d_gene: TRBD2
v_gene: TRBV19
j_gene: TRBJ2-5
CDR3aa: CASSSPGLAGGLETQYF

d_gene: TRBD1
v_gene: TRBV7-8
j_gene: TRBJ1-2
CDR3aa: CASSSGTANHYGYTF

d_gene: TRBD2
v_gene: TRBV19
j_gene: TRBJ2-5
CDR3aa: CASKAGGPETQYF

d_gene: .
v_gene: TRBV10-3
j_gene: TRBJ2-5
CDR3aa: CASTVPSSRPETQYF

d_gene: .
v_gene: TRBV20-1
j_gene: TRBJ2-3
CDR3aa: CSVPPSRHATSLTDTQYF

d_gene: .
v_gene: TRBV10-3
j_gene: TRBJ1-6
CDR3aa: CASRTSDNSPLHF

d_gene: .
v_gene: TRBV24-1
j_gene: TRBJ1-3
CDR3aa: CATCDSGNNIYF

d_gene: TRBD1
v_gene: TRBV12-3/TRBV12-4
j_gene: TRBJ1-2
CDR3aa: CASSLTGVSFYTF

d_gene: .
v_gene: TRBV20-1
j_gene: TRBJ1-1
CDR3aa: CSASIGTVEAFF

d_gene: .
v_gene: TRBV3-1
j_gene: TRBJ1-1
CDR3aa: CASSLIVNTEAFF

d_gene: .
v_gene: TRBV29-1
j_gene: TRBJ1-1
CDR3aa: CSVDSETLNTEAFF

d_gene: .
v_gene: TRBV7-8
j_gene: TRBJ1-6
CDR3aa: CASSYGTSLHF

d_gene: TRBD1
v_gene: TRBV19
j_gene: TRBJ2-7
CDR3aa: CASSTPDRAHEQYF

d_gene: TRBD1
v_gene: TRBV11-2
j_gene: TRBJ1-2
CDR3aa: CASIYWDRGRNYGYTF

d_gene: .
v_gene: TRBV10-3
j_gene: TRBJ2-3
CDR3aa: CAIRPALLSTDTQYF

d_gene: TRBD2
v_gene: TRBV20-1
j_gene: TRBJ2-5
CDR3aa: CSVRTSGIGGRETQYF

d_gene: TRBD1
v_gene: TRBV25-1
j_gene: TRBJ1-1
CDR3aa: CAAGQGASTEAFF

d_gene: TRBD1
v_gene: TRBV11-3
j_gene: TRBJ2-5
CDR3aa: CASSLVGQGIGEQYF

d_gene: .
v_gene: TRBV29-1
j_gene: TRBJ2-5
CDR3aa: CSVEGRGGGIGAETQYF

d_gene: TRBD1
v_gene: TRBV7-3
j_gene: TRBJ1-6
CDR3aa: CANSPGDRVNSPLHF

d_gene: .
v_gene: TRBV7-6
j_gene: TRBJ2-3
CDR3aa: CASSLGWVDTQYF

d_gene: TRBD1
v_gene: TRBV5-8
j_gene: TRBJ2-7
CDR3aa: CASSRTGAAYEQYF

d_gene: .
v_gene: TRBV10-3
j_gene: TRBJ1-1
CDR3aa: CAISRGTSNTEAFF

d_gene: TRBD1
v_gene: TRBV19
j_gene: TRBJ1-2
CDR3aa: CASSPDRGHYGYTF

d_gene: TRBD1
v_gene: TRBV20-1
j_gene: TRBJ2-3
CDR3aa: CSASLDRPSTDTQYF

d_gene: TRBD1
v_gene: TRBV6-1
j_gene: TRBJ1-6
CDR3aa: CASRQDRVNSPLHF

d_gene: .
v_gene: TRBV19
j_gene: TRBJ2-1
CDR3aa: CASGYNEQFF

d_gene: .
v_gene: TRBV6-5
j_gene: TRBJ1-5
CDR3aa: CASKRGAAYSNQPQHF

d_gene: TRBD1
v_gene: TRBV20-1
j_gene: TRBJ1-6
CDR3aa: CSAGTGFSNSPLHF

d_gene: .
v_gene: TRBV7-3
j_gene: TRBJ1-6
CDR3aa: CASSSNSGSPLHF

d_gene: TRBD1
v_gene: TRBV28
j_gene: TRBJ2-7
CDR3aa: CASSSIMEPGQDFYEQYF

d_gene: .
v_gene: TRBV29-1
j_gene: TRBJ1-1
CDR3aa: CSAWTVHNTEAFF

d_gene: .
v_gene: TRBV29-1
j_gene: TRBJ2-1
CDR3aa: CSVGATADNEQFF

d_gene: TRBD1
v_gene: TRBV7-8
j_gene: TRBJ2-7
CDR3aa: CASRKLQGAYEQYF

d_gene: TRBD1
v_gene: TRBV10-1
j_gene: TRBJ1-2
CDR3aa: CASSQERDSFAHGYTF

d_gene: .
v_gene: TRBV20-1
j_gene: TRBJ1-5
CDR3aa: CSAAQGRDQPQHF

d_gene: .
v_gene: TRBV24-1
j_gene: TRBJ2-7
CDR3aa: CATSDLTRRYF

d_gene: TRBD1
v_gene: TRBV29-1
j_gene: TRBJ1-2
CDR3aa: CSGGQGGGYSYTF

d_gene: .
v_gene: TRBV7-9
j_gene: TRBJ1-1
CDR3aa: CASSLNPGTEAFF

d_gene: .
v_gene: TRBV6-1
j_gene: TRBJ1-5
CDR3aa: CASSEHQPQHF

d_gene: .
v_gene: TRBV6-1
j_gene: TRBJ2-1
CDR3aa: CASTNPGNEQFF

d_gene: .
v_gene: TRBV2
j_gene: TRBJ1-2
CDR3aa: CASSQDSPGIRGYTF

d_gene: TRBD1
v_gene: TRBV6-2/TRBV6-3
j_gene: TRBJ2-7
CDR3aa: CASRPDRGPYSYEQYF

d_gene: TRBD1
v_gene: TRBV29-1
j_gene: TRBJ2-5
CDR3aa: CSVEYGQGGGTQYF

d_gene: .
v_gene: TRBV6-1
j_gene: TRBJ1-2
CDR3aa: CATRQDYGYTF

d_gene: TRBD1
v_gene: TRBV29-1
j_gene: TRBJ2-1
CDR3aa: CTESQGAWNEQFF

d_gene: .
v_gene: TRBV5-1
j_gene: TRBJ1-6
CDR3aa: CASSSSGGTGSPLHF